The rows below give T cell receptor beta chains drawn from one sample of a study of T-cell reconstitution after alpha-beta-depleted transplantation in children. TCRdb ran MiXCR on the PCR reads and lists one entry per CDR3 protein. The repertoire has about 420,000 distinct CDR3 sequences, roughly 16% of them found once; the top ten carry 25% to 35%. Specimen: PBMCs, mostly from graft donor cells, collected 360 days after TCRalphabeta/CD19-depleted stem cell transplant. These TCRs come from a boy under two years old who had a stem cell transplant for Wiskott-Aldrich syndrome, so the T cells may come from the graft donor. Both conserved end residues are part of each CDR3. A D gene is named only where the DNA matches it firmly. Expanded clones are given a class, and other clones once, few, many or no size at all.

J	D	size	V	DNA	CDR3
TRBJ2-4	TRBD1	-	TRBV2	TGTGCCAGCAGTGTTGACAGGGCTAAGGCCAAAAACATTCAGTACTTC	CASSVDRAKAKNIQYF
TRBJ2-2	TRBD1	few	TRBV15	TGTGCCACCGAAACCGGGACAGCGAACACCGGGGAGCTGTTTTTT	CATETGTANTGELFF
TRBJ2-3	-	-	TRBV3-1	TGTGCCAGCAGCCCCTCCTGGATCACAGATACGCAGTATTTT	CASSPSWITDTQYF
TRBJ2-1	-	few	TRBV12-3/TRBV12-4	TGTGCCAGCAGTTTTCTCCACAATGAGCAGTTCTTC	CASSFLHNEQFF
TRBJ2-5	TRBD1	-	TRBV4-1	TGCGCCAGCAGCCAAGAGCTCCCGGCCAGGGGGAGAGAGACCCAGTACTTC	CASSQELPARGRETQYF
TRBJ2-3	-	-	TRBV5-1	TGCGCCAGCAGCTTGGAGGGCTACCTAAGAGAGCAGTATTTT	CASSLEGYLREQYF
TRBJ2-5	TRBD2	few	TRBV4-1	TGCGCCAGCAGCCTCTGGCTTAGCGGGGGGGCTGGAGAGACCCAGTACTTC	CASSLWLSGGAGETQYF
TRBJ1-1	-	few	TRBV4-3	TGCGCCAGCAGCCAAGTGCACAGTACGAACACTGAAGCTTTCTTT	CASSQVHSTNTEAFF
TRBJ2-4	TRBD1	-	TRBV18	TGTGCCAGCTCACCAGGACAGGGGGCCACCGCGTGGGGCAAAAACATTCAGTACTTC	CASSPGQGATAWGKNIQYF
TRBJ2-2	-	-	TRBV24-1	TGTGCCACGGGGCTAGCAGGGAACACCGGGGAGCTGTTTTTT	CATGLAGNTGELFF
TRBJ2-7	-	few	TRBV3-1	TGTGCCAGCAGCCAAAAAAATTACGAGCAGTACTTC	CASSQKNYEQYF
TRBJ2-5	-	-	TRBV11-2	TGTGCCAGCAGCTTAGAGGGAGTGACCCAGTACTTC	CASSLEGVTQYF
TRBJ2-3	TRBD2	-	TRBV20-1	TGCAGTGCTAGTAGGGAAGCGGGAGTAGGCACAGATACGCAGTATTTT	CSASREAGVGTDTQYF
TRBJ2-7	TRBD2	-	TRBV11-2	TGTGCCAGCAGCTTAGACAGGACTAGCGGGAGTGCCACAGTCTACGAGCAGTACTTC	CASSLDRTSGSATVYEQYF
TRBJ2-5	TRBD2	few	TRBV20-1	TGCAGTGCTAGAGCGGCGGGGGGCCAAGAGACCCAGTACTTC	CSARAAGGQETQYF
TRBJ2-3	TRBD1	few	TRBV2	TGTGCCAGGATGTTGGGACAGGGGGCAGATACGCAGTATTTT	CARMLGQGADTQYF
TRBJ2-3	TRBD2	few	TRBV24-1	TGTGCCACCAGTTCTAGCGGGGGGGCGGATACGCAGTATTTT	CATSSSGGADTQYF
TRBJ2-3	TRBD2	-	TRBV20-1	TGCAGTCGCGTAGTGAATAGCGGGAGGACAGATACGCAGTATTTT	CSRVVNSGRTDTQYF
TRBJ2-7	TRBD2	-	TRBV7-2	TGTGCCAGCAGCCTCAAACTAGCGGGTCCCTACGAGCAGTACTTC	CASSLKLAGPYEQYF
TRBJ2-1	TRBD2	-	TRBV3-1	TGTGCCAGCAGCGATACCGGGACTAGGGTCAATGAGCAGTTCTTC	CASSDTGTRVNEQFF
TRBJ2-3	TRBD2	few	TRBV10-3	TGTGCCATCAGCCTTCTAGCGGGAAAAGGCACAGATACGCAGTATTTT	CAISLLAGKGTDTQYF
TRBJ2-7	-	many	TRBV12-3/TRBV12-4	TGTGCCAGCAGCCGAGCTAGCAGGCTCTACGAGCAGTACTTC	CASSRASRLYEQYF